This is a list of T cell receptor beta chains from one sample in a study of blood T cell repertoires in COVID-19. TCRdb keeps only in-frame clones here, not all; method: immunoSEQ multiplex PCR. The repertoire holds 210,000 or so clones, with nearly 90% as singletons. What was sequenced was peripheral blood. These receptor sequences come from a woman aged 40 to 55 who had recovered from COVID-19. CDR3s include the opening cysteine and the closing phenylalanine or tryptophan. The order of the fields is V gene, clone size, D gene, J gene, CDR3 protein, CDR3 DNA. The D gene is left open where the match is weak. The listing skips clone size in some rows; elsewhere it reads once, few, many or a size class.

V: TRBV30
size: -
D: TRBD1
J: TRBJ1-6
CDR3: CAWSVPGQGESPLHF
DNA: TGTGCCTGGAGTGTCCCGGGACAGGGGGAATCACCCCTCCACTTT

V: TRBV6-5
size: -
D: -
J: TRBJ2-7
CDR3: CASSYRSGPYEQYF
DNA: TGTGCCAGCAGTTACCGATCAGGGCCCTACGAGCAGTACTTC

V: TRBV5-1
size: once
D: TRBD2
J: TRBJ2-5
CDR3: CASSKLAGGHETQYF
DNA: TGCGCCAGCAGTAAACTAGCGGGCGGCCATGAGACCCAGTACTTC

V: TRBV27
size: -
D: -
J: TRBJ2-7
CDR3: CASSGFGAGDYEQYF
DNA: TGTGCCAGCAGTGGCTTTGGGGCAGGGGACTACGAGCAGTACTTC

V: TRBV7-2
size: -
D: -
J: TRBJ2-1
CDR3: CASSLVGASYNEQFF
DNA: TGTGCCAGCAGCTTAGTCGGAGCCTCCTACAATGAGCAGTTCTTC

V: TRBV7-9
size: -
D: -
J: TRBJ1-1
CDR3: CASSLASEAFF
DNA: TGTGCCAGCAGCTTAGCGAGTGAAGCTTTCTTT

V: TRBV9
size: -
D: -
J: TRBJ2-1
CDR3: CASSVGVQAGGVGNEQFF
DNA: TGTGCCAGCAGCGTAGGGGTGCAGGCGGGTGGGGTTGGTAATGAGCAGTTCTTC

V: TRBV14
size: -
D: TRBD1
J: TRBJ2-7
CDR3: CASSPGTGGNEQYF
DNA: TGTGCCAGCAGCCCCGGGACAGGGGGGAACGAGCAGTACTTC

V: TRBV15
size: -
D: -
J: TRBJ2-1
CDR3: CATSRVGGNEQFF
DNA: TGTGCCACCAGCAGGGTCGGAGGGAATGAGCAGTTCTTC

V: TRBV15
size: -
D: -
J: TRBJ2-3
CDR3: CATSSGESVDTQYF
DNA: TGTGCCACCAGCAGTGGAGAGTCGGTAGATACGCAGTATTTT

V: TRBV9
size: -
D: -
J: TRBJ1-1
CDR3: CASSARMNTEAFF
DNA: TGTGCCAGCAGCGCCAGAATGAACACTGAAGCTTTCTTT

V: TRBV11-2
size: -
D: TRBD2
J: TRBJ2-5
CDR3: CASSFWFSGGQETQYF
DNA: TGTGCCAGCAGCTTTTGGTTTAGCGGGGGGCAAGAGACCCAGTACTTC

V: TRBV15
size: -
D: -
J: TRBJ1-4
CDR3: CATSSLMTPRKLFF
DNA: TGTGCCACCAGCAGCCTGATGACTCCTCGAAAACTGTTTTTT

V: TRBV19
size: -
D: -
J: TRBJ2-2
CDR3: CASSLHGRATGELFF
DNA: TGTGCCAGTAGTCTCCACGGCAGGGCCACCGGGGAGCTGTTTTTT

V: TRBV18
size: many
D: -
J: TRBJ1-5
CDR3: CASSEQGSNQPQHF
DNA: TGTGCCAGCTCAGAACAGGGTAGCAATCAGCCCCAGCATTTT

V: TRBV6-5
size: -
D: TRBD1
J: TRBJ2-5
CDR3: CASTVDRGGTQYF
DNA: TGTGCCAGCACCGTCGACAGGGGGGGGACCCAGTACTTC

V: TRBV2
size: -
D: TRBD1
J: TRBJ1-5
CDR3: CASSLGQGNQPQHF
DNA: TGTGCCAGCAGTCTGGGACAGGGGAATCAGCCCCAGCATTTT

V: TRBV19
size: -
D: TRBD1
J: TRBJ1-5
CDR3: CASSKGQVVQPQHF
DNA: TGTGCCAGTAGTAAGGGACAGGTGGTTCAGCCCCAGCATTTT

V: TRBV3-1/TRBV3-2
size: -
D: TRBD2
J: TRBJ2-7
CDR3: CASSQGSGLAGGEQYF
DNA: TGTGCCAGCAGCCAAGGGTCAGGACTAGCGGGAGGCGAGCAGTACTTC

V: TRBV5-1
size: -
D: -
J: TRBJ1-1
CDR3: CASSLAWGNTEAFF
DNA: TGCGCCAGCAGCCTAGCGTGGGGGAACACTGAAGCTTTCTTT

V: TRBV19
size: -
D: TRBD1
J: TRBJ2-1
CDR3: CASSIRDRIESNEQFF
DNA: TGTGCCAGTAGTATAAGGGACAGAATAGAGTCCAATGAGCAGTTCTTC

V: TRBV30
size: -
D: TRBD2
J: TRBJ2-7
CDR3: CAWSRSTSGRVREQYF
DNA: TGTGCCTGGAGTCGCTCGACTAGCGGTCGTGTCAGGGAGCAGTACTTC

V: TRBV30
size: once
D: -
J: TRBJ2-2
CDR3: CAWSVRNRKTTGELFF
DNA: TGTGCCTGGAGTGTGCGGAACCGCAAAACCACCGGGGAGCTGTTTTTT

V: TRBV30
size: -
D: TRBD1
J: TRBJ1-2
CDR3: CAWGTGQGYGYTF
DNA: TGTGCCTGGGGAACGGGACAGGGCTATGGCTACACCTTC

V: TRBV6-1
size: -
D: -
J: TRBJ1-6
CDR3: CASSASGTLYNSPLHF
DNA: TGTGCCAGCAGTGCGTCAGGAACACTCTATAATTCACCCCTCCACTTT

V: TRBV3-1/TRBV3-2
size: -
D: -
J: TRBJ2-1
CDR3: CASSQSLNQFF
DNA: TGTGCCAGCAGCCAAAGTCTAAATCAGTTCTTC

V: TRBV7-2
size: -
D: -
J: TRBJ1-5
CDR3: CASSLDSNQPQHF
DNA: TGTGCCAGCAGCTTAGACTCAAATCAGCCCCAGCATTTT

V: TRBV6-6
size: -
D: -
J: TRBJ1-4
CDR3: CASSYLYSNEKLFF
DNA: TGTGCCAGCAGTTACTTATACTCAAATGAAAAACTGTTTTTT

V: TRBV19
size: -
D: TRBD1
J: TRBJ2-1
CDR3: CASSIDGQGSYNEQFF
DNA: TGTGCCAGTAGTATAGACGGACAGGGCTCCTACAATGAGCAGTTCTTC

V: TRBV29-1
size: -
D: -
J: TRBJ2-7
CDR3: CSVADPVLF
DNA: TGCAGCGTAGCGGACCCTGTTCTCTTC

V: TRBV6-5
size: -
D: TRBD1
J: TRBJ2-7
CDR3: CASFSPGQRLEQYF
DNA: TGTGCCAGCTTCTCGCCGGGACAGCGACTCGAGCAGTACTTC

V: TRBV5-1
size: -
D: TRBD1
J: TRBJ1-1
CDR3: CASSSAIRDRGLDRLNTEAFF
DNA: TGCGCCAGCAGCTCGGCGATCAGGGACAGGGGCCTTGATCGGTTGAACACTGAAGCTTTCTTT

V: TRBV27
size: -
D: -
J: TRBJ2-3
CDR3: CASSLSTMATQYF
DNA: TGTGCCAGCAGTTTATCAACAATGGCTACGCAGTATTTT

V: TRBV7-3
size: -
D: -
J: TRBJ1-4
CDR3: CASSFRGGPNEKLFF
DNA: TGTGCCAGCAGCTTCAGGGGCGGTCCGAATGAAAAACTGTTTTTT

V: TRBV2
size: few
D: TRBD1
J: TRBJ1-1
CDR3: CASSELGTGNTEAFF
DNA: TGTGCCAGCAGTGAGTTAGGGACAGGGAACACTGAAGCTTTCTTT

V: TRBV14
size: -
D: TRBD2
J: TRBJ2-5
CDR3: CASSQMGLAGEETQYF
DNA: TGTGCCAGCAGCCAAATGGGACTAGCGGGAGAAGAGACCCAGTACTTC

V: TRBV27
size: -
D: -
J: TRBJ1-5
CDR3: CASSRRGGGGNQPQHF
DNA: TGTGCCAGCAGTCGCAGGGGCGGTGGGGGCAATCAGCCCCAGCATTTT

V: TRBV19
size: -
D: TRBD1
J: TRBJ2-7
CDR3: CASSLSDRPNEQYF
DNA: TGTGCCAGTAGTTTATCGGACAGGCCAAACGAGCAGTACTTC

V: TRBV6-6
size: -
D: TRBD1
J: TRBJ2-7
CDR3: CASSYSRQGAPYEQYF
DNA: TGTGCCAGCAGTTACTCGAGACAGGGGGCCCCCTACGAGCAGTACTTC

V: TRBV24-1
size: -
D: TRBD1
J: TRBJ2-7
CDR3: CATSEGQGSEQYF
DNA: TGTGCCACCAGTGAGGGACAGGGATCCGAGCAGTACTTC

V: TRBV19
size: -
D: -
J: TRBJ1-6
CDR3: CASSANRDGGSPLHF
DNA: TGTGCCAGTAGTGCTAACAGGGACGGTGGATCACCCCTCCACTTT

V: TRBV6-2/TRBV6-3
size: once
D: -
J: TRBJ1-5
CDR3: CASSYSRDQPQHF
DNA: TGTGCCAGCAGTTACTCGCGGGATCAGCCCCAGCATTTT

V: TRBV30
size: -
D: TRBD1
J: TRBJ2-4
CDR3: CAWSVGDREPRFQYF
DNA: TGTGCCTGGAGTGTGGGGGACAGGGAGCCAAGATTTCAGTACTTC

V: TRBV25-1
size: -
D: -
J: TRBJ2-3
CDR3: CASSDRDTQYF
DNA: TGTGCCAGCAGTGACAGAGATACGCAGTATTTT

V: TRBV6-5
size: -
D: TRBD1
J: TRBJ1-2
CDR3: CASSYIDRASYGYTF
DNA: TGTGCCAGCAGTTACATCGACAGGGCGTCCTATGGCTACACCTTC

V: TRBV19
size: -
D: TRBD2
J: TRBJ2-5
CDR3: CASSRTSGRETQYF
DNA: TGTGCCAGTAGTAGAACTAGCGGGAGAGAGACCCAGTACTTC

V: TRBV3-1/TRBV3-2
size: -
D: TRBD1
J: TRBJ1-1
CDR3: CASSPRQGFAPEAFF
DNA: TGTGCCAGCAGCCCGAGACAGGGGTTCGCCCCTGAAGCTTTCTTT

V: TRBV6-2/TRBV6-3
size: few
D: TRBD2
J: TRBJ2-1
CDR3: CASSYLGGSYNEQFF
DNA: TGTGCCAGCAGTTATCTTGGCGGGAGCTACAATGAGCAGTTCTTC

V: TRBV7-2
size: -
D: -
J: TRBJ1-2
CDR3: CASSNRVSSYGYTF
DNA: TGTGCCAGCAGCAACAGGGTATCAAGCTATGGCTACACCTTC

V: TRBV5-1
size: -
D: -
J: TRBJ1-1
CDR3: CASSPMTGANTEAFF
DNA: TGCGCCAGCAGCCCGATGACAGGAGCGAACACTGAAGCTTTCTTT

V: TRBV11-2
size: -
D: -
J: TRBJ1-6
CDR3: CASSPPGRSSYNSPLHF
DNA: TGTGCCAGCAGCCCGCCCGGGAGGAGCTCCTATAATTCACCCCTCCACTTT

V: TRBV11-2
size: -
D: -
J: TRBJ2-7
CDR3: CASSLVSGVESPYEQYF
DNA: TGTGCCAGCAGCTTAGTATCCGGGGTCGAGTCCCCCTACGAGCAGTACTTC

V: TRBV18
size: -
D: TRBD2
J: TRBJ2-5
CDR3: CASSRGLEGWETQYF
DNA: TGTGCCAGCTCACGGGGACTAGAAGGTTGGGAGACCCAGTACTTC

V: TRBV30
size: -
D: TRBD2
J: TRBJ2-3
CDR3: CAWNGLAGAKDTQYF
DNA: TGTGCCTGGAACGGACTAGCGGGAGCTAAAGATACGCAGTATTTT

V: TRBV9
size: once
D: TRBD2
J: TRBJ2-5
CDR3: CASSPHGTSETQYF
DNA: TGTGCCAGCAGCCCGCACGGGACTAGTGAGACCCAGTACTTC

V: TRBV18
size: -
D: TRBD1
J: TRBJ1-2
CDR3: CASSKEDRAGYTF
DNA: TGTGCCAGCTCAAAGGAGGACAGGGCTGGCTACACCTTC